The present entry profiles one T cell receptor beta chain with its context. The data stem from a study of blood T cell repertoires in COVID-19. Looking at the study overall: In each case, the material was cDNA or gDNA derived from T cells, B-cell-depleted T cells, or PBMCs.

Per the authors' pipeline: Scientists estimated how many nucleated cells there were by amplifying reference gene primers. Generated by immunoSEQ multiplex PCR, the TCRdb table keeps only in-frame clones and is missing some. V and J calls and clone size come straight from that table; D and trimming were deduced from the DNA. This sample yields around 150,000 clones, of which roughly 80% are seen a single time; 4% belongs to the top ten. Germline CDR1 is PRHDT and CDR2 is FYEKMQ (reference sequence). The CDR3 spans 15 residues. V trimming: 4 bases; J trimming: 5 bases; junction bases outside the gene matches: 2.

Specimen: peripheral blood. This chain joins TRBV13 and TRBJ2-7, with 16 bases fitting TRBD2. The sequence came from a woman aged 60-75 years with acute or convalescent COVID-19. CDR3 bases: TGTGCCAGCAGCTGGGGACTAGCGGGAGGGGACGAGCAGTACTTC. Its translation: CASSWGLAGGDEQYF.